Each of the 30 T cell receptor beta chains below was sequenced from the same sample in a study of human T cells and chemical hapten exposure (dated by TCRdb to 2020 to 2022). Library preparation used RACE. This sample was sequenced with a NextSeq 500. TCRdb reran the public reads through fastp at Q25 and MiXCR, keeping productive beta chains. Each record represents a unique CDR3 protein, reported with the most common genes and DNA among its rows. The sample table contains about 40,000 distinct CDR3 sequences; only one count was recorded for approximately 3.4% of them. The ten largest account for approximately 6.7% of the sample. The time point label on this specimen signifies: patch test 2, 6 weeks after DPC sensitization. Interpreted using the paper, the treatment or condition label stands for: therapeutic diphenylcyclopropenone sensitization with weekly scalp DPC. The input for sequencing was whole blood, taken in connection with sensitization to the hapten diphenylcyclopropenone (DPC). The source is a man between 40 and 49 years old with alopecia areata. Some clones in this sample may be carry-over from other donors' samples.

In its sample, this clonotype was seen many times. V and J are TRBV7-9 and TRBJ2-1; D is possibly TRBD2 (6 bases). The germline V gene encodes CDR1 SEHNR and CDR2 FQNEAQ (reference sequence). Trimming stripped 8 bases from V and 3 bases from J, with 14 bases between. The CDR3 consists of 14 residues. The CDR3 is CASCRDLIYNEQFF. In nucleotides, the CDR3 is TGTGCCAGCTGTAGGGACTTAATCTACAATGAGCAGTTCTTC.

This clonotype was recorded many times. The chain joins TRBV7-9 to TRBJ2-5; 10 positions match TRBD1. Germline assignment: CDR1 SEHNR and CDR2 FQNEAQ (reference sequence). The CDR3 loop spans 14 amino acids. Losses at the gene ends were 4 bases for V and 5 bases for J; bases not matched to a gene: 4. In nucleotides, the CDR3 is TGTGCCAGCAGCTGGGGGACAGGGGTGGAGACCCAGTACTTC. Its translation: CASSWGTGVETQYF. Drawing the rest from reference TRBV7-9 and TRBJ2-5, the complete variable domain is DTGVSQNPRHKITKRGQNVTFRCDPISEHNRLYWYRQTLGQGPEFLTYFQNEAQLEKSRLLSDRFSAERPKGSFSTLEIQRTEQGDSAMYLCASSWGTGVETQYFGPGTRLLVL.

This clonotype was found many times. This rearrangement joins TRBV12-3 or TRBV12-4 to TRBJ2-3; no firm D call. There are 11 residues in the CDR3. V lost 6 bases, J lost 5 bases, and 6 bases lay in between. In nucleotides, the CDR3 is TGTGCCAGCAGAGTAAAAGATACGCAGTATTTT. Protein sequence: CASRVKDTQYF.

In its sample, this clonotype was seen many times. This chain uses TRBV5-1 with TRBJ2-3; 7 nucleotides agree with TRBD2. CDR1 is SGHRS, CDR2 YFSETQ, per germline. The V and J ends lost 0 bases and 2 bases, in that order; junction bases with no gene match: 6. The CDR3 has 16 amino acids. For the CDR3, the DNA is TGCGCCAGCAGCTTGGAGAAGGCGGGAGACACAGATACGCAGTATTTT. It specifies CASSLEKAGDTDTQYF.

This clonotype was detected ten times or more. V usage is TRBV4-3 and J usage is TRBJ2-5, with D perhaps given as TRBD1 or TRBD2 (6 bases each). Per germline, CDR1 LGHNA and CDR2 YSLEER. The CDR3 consists of 15 residues. V was cut by 4 bases and J by 5 bases, with 17 bases left in between. In DNA form, the CDR3 reads TGCGCCAGCAGCCCCCGTAGCGGAGGGGGGGAGACCCAGTACTTC. It yields the protein CASSPRSGGGETQYF.

This clonotype occurred a few times. The rearrangement links TRBV11-1 to TRBJ2-7; 7 bases are shared with TRBD1. Germline V gene sequence: CDR1 SGHAT, CDR2 FQDESV (reference sequence). Losses at the gene ends were 3 bases for V and 6 bases for J; bases not matched to a gene: 8. This CDR3 comprises 14 residues. The CDR3: CASSFTGTAFEQYF. The CDR3, as DNA: TGTGCCAGCAGCTTTACCGGGACAGCCTTCGAGCAGTACTTC.

Many counts were recorded for this clonotype. This chain connects TRBV7-8 to TRBJ2-2; D tentatively fits TRBD1 or TRBD2 (5 bases each). In germline, CDR1 is SGHVS, CDR2 FQNEAQ. The CDR3 is made up of 16 amino acids. V shed 4 bases and J shed 3 bases, with 15 bases lying between them. This CDR3 is CASSSRADSYTGELFF. The CDR3 coding sequence is TGTGCCAGCAGCTCGCGGGCAGACAGTTACACCGGGGAGCTGTTTTTT. The variable domain in full, with the rest retrieved from reference TRBV7-8 and TRBJ2-2, is GAGVSQSPRYKVAKRGQDVALRCDPISGHVSLFWYQQALGQGPEFLTYFQNEAQLDKSGLPSDRFFAERPEGSVSTLKIQRTQQEDSAVYLCASSSRADSYTGELFFGEGSRLTVL.

The CDR3 DNA follows: TGTGCCAGCACGGGGAGGGCCACCGGGGAGCTGTTTTTT. Translating it yields CASTGRATGELFF. The chain is built from TRBV27 and TRBJ2-2, with TRBD2 identical over 7 bases. V lost 7 bases, J lost 4 bases, and 3 bases stayed unmatched. The CDR3 extends over 13 amino acids. Germline-derived CDR1 and CDR2 are MNHEY and SMNVEV (reference sequence).

This clonotype came up many times. V gene TRBV28 combines with J gene TRBJ2-7; D may be TRBD1 (6 bases). CDR3 length: 13 amino acids. V was clipped by 2 bases and J by 6 bases, with 11 bases between them. Germline V gives CDR1 MDHEN, CDR2 SYDVKM. The CDR3 is CASSLQGLGEQYF. The CDR3, as DNA: TGTGCCAGCAGTTTACAGGGGCTAGGCGAGCAGTACTTC.

This clonotype was detected many times. The chain links TRBV7-2 to TRBJ2-5; D remains unclear. The length of the CDR3 is 13 residues. V was shortened by 3 bases and J by 1 base, with 6 bases between the two germline ends. Germline assignment: CDR1 SGHTA and CDR2 FQGNSA. CDR3 in DNA: TGTGCCAGCAGCTTCCCCCCCCAAGAGACCCAGTACTTC. Amino acids: CASSFPPQETQYF.

A remark on this clonotype: This may stem from a read error, because a much larger clone lies one nucleotide away. The rearrangement links TRBV10-1 to TRBJ2-7; D call uncertain. The CDR3 is made up of 13 amino acids. CDR1 is WNHNN, CDR2 SYGVQD, per germline (reference sequence). The CDR3 DNA reads as TGCGCCAGCAGCGCCTATCCCACCTACAAGCAGTACTTC. This encodes CASSAYPTYKQYF.

This clonotype was detected ten times or more. The V and J genes are TRBV5-1 and TRBJ1-1, with 9 bases identical to TRBD1. Losses at the gene ends were 5 bases for V and 7 bases for J; bases not matched to a gene: 6. The CDR3 is made up of 13 amino acids. The germline gives CDR1 SGHRS, CDR2 YFSETQ. The CDR3 spells CASRLQGANEAFF. The CDR3 region has the DNA TGCGCCAGCAGATTACAGGGGGCCAATGAAGCTTTCTTT.

This clonotype occurred many times. The chain employs TRBV28 and TRBJ2-7, with D possibly matching TRBD2 (6 bases). Germline CDR1 and CDR2: MDHEN and SYDVKM. There are 16 residues in the CDR3. Trimming took off 6 bases at V and 2 bases at J, with 20 bases between the two ends. The CDR3 nucleotides are TGTGCCAGCAGGTTCCCCCGGAGGGGTCCAACCTACGAGCAGTACTTC. It translates to CASRFPRRGPTYEQYF.

This clonotype was observed at least ten times. This chain uses TRBV27 with TRBJ2-5; tentatively, D is TRBD2 (6 bases). V dropped 5 bases and J dropped 5 bases, with 12 bases sitting between them. This CDR3 has 13 residues. Looked up from germline, CDR1 is MNHEY and CDR2 is SMNVEV (reference sequence). The DNA of the CDR3 is TGTGCCAGCAGTACTATAGCGGCCGAGACCCAGTACTTC. This codes for CASSTIAAETQYF.

The sample holds many counts of this clonotype. V is TRBV24-1 and J is TRBJ2-2; 11 positions agree with TRBD1. This CDR3 is 15 amino acids long. Germline lookup yields CDR1 KGHDR and CDR2 SFDVKD. V was clipped by 7 bases and J by 5 bases; unmatched bases: 5. The CDR3 loop is CATRPGTGGTGELFF. CDR3 in DNA: TGTGCCACCAGGCCCGGGACAGGGGGGACCGGGGAGCTGTTTTTT.

The table lists this clonotype with many counts. This rearrangement joins TRBV12-3 or TRBV12-4 to TRBJ2-7; 12 bases fit TRBD1. The length of the CDR3 is 14 residues. With 6 bases clipped from V and 6 bases from J, the junction kept 6 bases outside the gene matches. The DNA of the CDR3 is TGTGCCAGCAGCTCGGGACAGGGGGCTAGCGAGCAGTACTTC. This codes for CASSSGQGASEQYF.

This clonotype was seen at least ten times. The chain links TRBV12-3 or TRBV12-4 to TRBJ1-6; D gene uncertain. The CDR3 runs 15 residues. Between the trimmed V and J ends, which lost 2 bases and 0 bases, there was a span of 5 bases. The CDR3 sequence is CASSLSSSYNSPLHF. The CDR3 DNA reads as TGTGCCAGCAGTTTATCTAGCTCCTATAATTCACCCCTCCACTTT.

This clonotype was counted many times. V is TRBV24-1 and J is TRBJ2-1; D could derive from TRBD1 or TRBD2 (5 bases each). Germline V gene lookup returns CDR1 KGHDR and CDR2 SFDVKD. The CDR3 extends over 17 amino acids. Trimming removed 3 bases at V and 8 bases at J, with 22 bases between. CDR3 nucleotides: TGTGCCACCAGTGATCGACGAGGGGACGCCGAAAGGGATGAGCAGTTCTTC. This encodes CATSDRRGDAERDEQFF.

This clonotype appeared many times. This chain joins TRBV28 and TRBJ2-5; D is unclear. This CDR3 has 17 residues. Between the trimmed V and J ends, which lost 4 bases and 0 bases, there was a span of 18 bases. Germline lookup yields CDR1 MDHEN and CDR2 SYDVKM. The CDR3 sequence is CASSSISPGLYQETQYF. The CDR3 DNA reads as TGTGCCAGCAGTTCTATCAGCCCCGGTTTGTACCAAGAGACCCAGTACTTC. Complete variable domain (other parts from reference TRBV28 and TRBJ2-5): DVKVTQSSRYLVKRTGEKVFLECVQDMDHENMFWYRQDPGLGLRLIYFSYDVKMKEKGDIPEGYSVSREKKERFSLILESASTNQTSMYLCASSSISPGLYQETQYFGPGTRLLVL.

This clonotype was found many times. The V call is TRBV7-9, the J call TRBJ2-3; no clear D. The germline V gene encodes CDR1 SEHNR and CDR2 FQNEAQ (reference sequence). The ends were cut back, 6 bases at V and 3 bases at J, with 22 bases in the middle. The CDR3 is 17 residues long. The CDR3, as DNA: TGTGCCAGCAGTTTAAGACCGGGCCTCAAAGGGACAGATACGCAGTATTTT. Translated, it gives CASSLRPGLKGTDTQYF.

This clonotype was detected ten times or more. This rearrangement joins TRBV6-6 to TRBJ2-5, with D perhaps being TRBD1 or TRBD2 (6 bases each). V shed 5 bases and J shed 5 bases, with 12 bases lying between them. The CDR3 runs 13 residues. From germline, CDR1 is MNHNY and CDR2 SVGAGI (reference sequence). The CDR3 DNA is TGTGCCAGCAGTGAGAGGGGGAGGGAGACCCAGTACTTC. Its translation is CASSERGRETQYF.

Ten or more counts support this clonotype. The rearrangement uses TRBV20-1 and TRBJ1-2; 7 bases align to TRBD1. CDR1 is DFQATT, CDR2 SNEGSKA, per germline (reference sequence). The CDR3 runs 14 residues. V was clipped by 2 bases and J by 8 bases; unmatched bases: 11. CDR3 bases: TGCAGTGCTAGACAAAGGGGGCGGGGCGGCGGCTACACCTTC. It is translated as CSARQRGRGGGYTF.

The table lists this clonotype with a few counts. The chain combines TRBV5-6 with TRBJ2-1, with D possibly TRBD1 on 6 matching bases. CDR1 and CDR2 from the germline V gene are SGHDT and YYEEEE. The CDR3 contains 13 residues. V shed 0 bases and J shed 14 bases, with 15 bases lying between them. CDR3 protein: CASSLGAGVQEFF. As DNA, the CDR3 is TGTGCCAGCAGCTTGGGCGCAGGGGTACAGGAGTTCTTC.

This clonotype was found many times. This rearrangement joins TRBV20-1 to TRBJ1-6, with D tentatively TRBD1 (6 bases). The CDR3 extends over 13 amino acids. V was clipped by 4 bases and J by 9 bases, with 13 bases between them. CDR1 is DFQATT and CDR2 is SNEGSKA in the germline V gene (reference sequence). This CDR3 reads CSAIQGERSPLHF. The CDR3 nucleotides read TGCAGTGCTATACAGGGAGAGCGTTCACCCCTCCACTTT.

Ten or more counts support this clonotype. This chain uses TRBV18 with TRBJ2-3; TRBD1 matches 8 bases. V shed 6 bases and J 4 bases; nucleotides not matched to a gene: 6. There are 14 residues in the CDR3. Per germline, CDR1 KGHSH and CDR2 LQKENI. CDR3 sequence (DNA): TGTGCCAGCTCTCTGACAGGGGCTCCAGATACGCAGTATTTT. As protein: CASSLTGAPDTQYF.

This clonotype was detected many times. The V gene is TRBV28, the J gene TRBJ1-3; 8 bases fit TRBD1. The junction had 1 base not matched to a gene; V was cut back by 4 bases and J by 2 bases. Germline values: CDR1 MDHEN, CDR2 SYDVKM. The CDR3 is 14 amino acids. The CDR3 DNA follows: TGTGCCAGCAGTTACAGGGGGGCTGGAAACACCATATATTTT. Amino acid sequence: CASSYRGAGNTIYF.

This clonotype was seen at least ten times. The J gene is TRBJ2-3, the V gene TRBV9, with no clear D. CDR3 length: 13 amino acids. Trimming cost V 3 bases and J 4 bases, with 9 bases left between them. Germline V CDR1 and CDR2: SGDLS, YYNGEE. CDR3 nucleotides: TGTGCCAGCAGCGGGAGTCGCGCAGATACGCAGTATTTT. It encodes CASSGSRADTQYF.

This chain connects TRBV3-1 to TRBJ2-7; the match to TRBD1 covers 8 bases. After removal of 1 base from V and 2 bases from J, the junction contained 7 bases not matched to a gene. CDR3 size: 16 residues. Germline-derived CDR1 and CDR2 are LGHDT and YNNKEL (reference sequence). The CDR3 loop is CASSQGGTGYTYEQYF. The CDR3, as DNA: TGTGCCAGCAGCCAAGGAGGGACAGGCTATACCTACGAGCAGTACTTC.

At least ten counts were recorded for this clonotype. The J gene is TRBJ2-7, the V gene TRBV20-1; D is unclear. The CDR3 runs 14 residues. Trimming shortened V by 5 bases and J by 1 base, and 15 bases separated the two germline ends. The germline CDR1 and CDR2 sequences are DFQATT and SNEGSKA (reference sequence). The DNA for the CDR3 is TGCAGTGCTCTCGAGCACGCCCAGTCCTACGAGCAGTACTTC. Translated, it gives CSALEHAQSYEQYF.

This clonotype showed up many times. The V and J genes are TRBV20-1 and TRBJ1-1; D unresolved. Germline lookup yields CDR1 DFQATT and CDR2 SNEGSKA (reference sequence). This CDR3 is 12 amino acids long. V was shortened by 4 bases and J by 1 base, with 7 bases between the two germline ends. The CDR3 loop reads CSAISGNTEAFF. CDR3 coding DNA: TGCAGTGCTATTTCAGGGAACACTGAAGCTTTCTTT.